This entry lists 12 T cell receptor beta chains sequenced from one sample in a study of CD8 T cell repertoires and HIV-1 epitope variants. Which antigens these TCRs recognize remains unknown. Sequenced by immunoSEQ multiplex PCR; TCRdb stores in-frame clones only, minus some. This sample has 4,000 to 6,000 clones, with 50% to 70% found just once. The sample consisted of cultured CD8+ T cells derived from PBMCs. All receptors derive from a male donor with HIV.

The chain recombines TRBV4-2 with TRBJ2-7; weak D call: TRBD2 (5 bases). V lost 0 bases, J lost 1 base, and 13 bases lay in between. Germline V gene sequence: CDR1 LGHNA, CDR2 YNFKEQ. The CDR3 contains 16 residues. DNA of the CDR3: TGTGCCAGCAGCCAAGACGCGGGCCCAACTTCCTACGAGCAGTACTTC. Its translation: CASSQDAGPTSYEQYF.

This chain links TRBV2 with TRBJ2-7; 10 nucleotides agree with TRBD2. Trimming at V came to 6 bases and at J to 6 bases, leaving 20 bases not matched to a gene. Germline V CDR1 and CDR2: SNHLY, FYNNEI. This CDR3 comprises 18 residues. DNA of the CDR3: TGTGCCAGCAGCCTGTATATCCCACCGGGACTAGCGTGGGGCGAGCAGTACTTC. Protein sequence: CASSLYIPPGLAWGEQYF.

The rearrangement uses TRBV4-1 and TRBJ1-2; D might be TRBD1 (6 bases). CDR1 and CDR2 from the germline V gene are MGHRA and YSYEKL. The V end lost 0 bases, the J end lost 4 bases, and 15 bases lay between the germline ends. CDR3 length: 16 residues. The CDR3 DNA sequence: TGCGCCAGCAGCCAAGAAAGGGGGGTGGGTGGCTATGGCTACACCTTC. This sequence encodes CASSQERGVGGYGYTF.

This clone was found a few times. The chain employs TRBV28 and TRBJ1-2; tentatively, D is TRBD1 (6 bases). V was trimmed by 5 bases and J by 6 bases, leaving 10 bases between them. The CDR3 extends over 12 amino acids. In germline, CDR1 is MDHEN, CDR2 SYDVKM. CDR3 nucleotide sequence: TGTGCCAGCAGTAAGGACAGCCATGGCTACACCTTC. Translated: CASSKDSHGYTF.

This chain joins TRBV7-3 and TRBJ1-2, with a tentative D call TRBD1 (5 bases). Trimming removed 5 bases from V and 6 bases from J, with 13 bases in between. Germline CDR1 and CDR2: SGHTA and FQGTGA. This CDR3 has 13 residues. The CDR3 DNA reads TGTGCCAGCAGCCATTCTGGAGGGGATGGCTACACCTTC. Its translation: CASSHSGGDGYTF.

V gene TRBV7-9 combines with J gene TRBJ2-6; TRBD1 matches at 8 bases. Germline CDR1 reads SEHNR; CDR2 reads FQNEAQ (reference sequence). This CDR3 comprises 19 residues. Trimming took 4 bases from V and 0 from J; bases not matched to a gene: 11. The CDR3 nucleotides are TGTGCCAGCAGCTCGACAGGGGCCTCACTGAGCTCTGGGGCCAACGTCCTGACTTTC. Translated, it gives CASSSTGASLSSGANVLTF. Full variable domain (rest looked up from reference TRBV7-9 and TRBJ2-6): DTGVSQNPRHKITKRGQNVTFRCDPISEHNRLYWYRQTLGQGPEFLTYFQNEAQLEKSRLLSDRFSAERPKGSFSTLEIQRTEQGDSAMYLCASSSTGASLSSGANVLTFGAGSRLTVL.

CDR3 nucleotide sequence: TGTGCCAGCAGCCAAGAAACGGGGAGATCGGCTGGGGCCAACGTCCTGACTTTC. Translating gives CASSQETGRSAGANVLTF. J is TRBJ2-6 and V is TRBV14; a weak D match, TRBD2 (5 bases). The germline V gene encodes CDR1 SGHDN and CDR2 FVKESK. The CDR3 has 18 residues. Trimming left V 0 bases short and J 2 bases short, with 14 bases between.

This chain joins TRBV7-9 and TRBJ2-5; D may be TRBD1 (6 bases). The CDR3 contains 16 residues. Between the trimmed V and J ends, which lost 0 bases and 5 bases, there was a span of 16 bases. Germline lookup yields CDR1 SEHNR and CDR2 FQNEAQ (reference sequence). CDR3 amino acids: CASSLAGRGNWETQYF. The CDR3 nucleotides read TGTGCCAGCAGCTTAGCTGGCAGGGGAAATTGGGAGACCCAGTACTTC. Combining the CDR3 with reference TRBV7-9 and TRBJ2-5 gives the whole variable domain DTGVSQNPRHKITKRGQNVTFRCDPISEHNRLYWYRQTLGQGPEFLTYFQNEAQLEKSRLLSDRFSAERPKGSFSTLEIQRTEQGDSAMYLCASSLAGRGNWETQYFGPGTRLLVL.

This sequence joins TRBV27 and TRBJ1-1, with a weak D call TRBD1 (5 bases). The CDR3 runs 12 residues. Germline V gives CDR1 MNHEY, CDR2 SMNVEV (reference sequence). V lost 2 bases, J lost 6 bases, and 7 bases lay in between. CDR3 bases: TGTGCCAGCAGTTTAGGGGGGGCTGAAGCTTTCTTT. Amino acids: CASSLGGAEAFF.

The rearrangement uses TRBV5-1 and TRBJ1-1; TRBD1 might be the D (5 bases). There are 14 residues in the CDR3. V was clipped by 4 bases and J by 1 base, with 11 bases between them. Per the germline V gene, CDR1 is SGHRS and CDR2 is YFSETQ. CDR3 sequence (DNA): TGCGCCAGCAGCAAAAAAAGGGGGAACACTGAAGCTTTCTTT. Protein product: CASSKKRGNTEAFF.

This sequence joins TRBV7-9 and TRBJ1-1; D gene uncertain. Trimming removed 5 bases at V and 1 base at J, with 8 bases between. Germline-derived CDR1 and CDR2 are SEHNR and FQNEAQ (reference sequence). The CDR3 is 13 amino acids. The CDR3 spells CASSLTTNTEAFF. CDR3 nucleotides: TGTGCCAGCAGCCTGACAACGAACACTGAAGCTTTCTTT.

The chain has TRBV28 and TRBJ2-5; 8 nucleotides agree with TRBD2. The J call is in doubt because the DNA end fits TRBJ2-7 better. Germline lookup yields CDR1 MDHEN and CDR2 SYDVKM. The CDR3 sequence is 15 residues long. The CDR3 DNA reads TGTGCCAGCCGTCGGGGGGGGGACTATTTCTACGAGCAGTACTTC. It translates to CASRRGGDYFYEQYF.